This TCR beta chain is from a study of PD-1 blockade in classical Hodgkin lymphoma. Documented time point: cycle 4 day 1 (C4D1), after less than seven weeks of nivolumab. All patients relapsed after autologous stem cell transplantation, and brentuximab vedotin exposure varied. As concerns this clone: Its antigen is currently unknown.

Germline CDR1 and CDR2: SGHTS and YDEGEE. CDR3 length: 16 amino acids. Trimming removed 0 bases from V and 8 bases from J, with 15 bases in between. Overall study results and limits: TCR diversity at baseline was reported to be reduced in newly diagnosed patients relative to healthy donors.

TCRdb's table, derived via immunoSEQ multiplex PCR, lists solely in-frame clones and lacks some. The table has some 90,000 clones, approximately 78% seen once. The material was peripheral blood mononuclear cells (PBMCs), obtained before the fourth cycle of nivolumab. The receptor comes from a human donor with classical Hodgkin lymphoma. The chain recombines TRBV5-8 with TRBJ1-6; TRBD1 might be the D (5 bases). CDR3 loop: CASSLVGGRKDSPLHF. CDR3 coding DNA: TGTGCCAGCAGCTTGGTGGGGGGTCGGAAGGATTCACCCCTCCACTTT.